Given below is one TCR beta chain in context. From germline, CDR1 is DFQATT and CDR2 SNEGSKA (reference sequence). The CDR3 loop spans 12 amino acids. The data originate from a study of monozygotic twins with inflammatory bowel disease. TCRdb re-analyzed the 5' RACE reads; it lists each CDR3 protein once, without DNA. This listing includes approximately 390,000 distinct CDR3 sequences. Specimen: blood. This clonotype was sampled from a human donor with ulcerative colitis or Crohn's disease, or a healthy co-twin of an affected twin (not recorded which). This sequence joins TRBV20-1 and TRBJ2-3; lacking DNA, the TRBD2 call made by TCRdb goes unchecked. Here the CDR3 reads CSARQAGGTQYF.